Each of the 20 T cell receptor beta chains below was sequenced from the same sample in a study of shared clonotypes between healthy human individuals. Clones were sequenced by immunoSEQ multiplex PCR, and TCRdb holds only the in-frame ones, with some missing. The sample shows around 1.1 million clones, roughly 80% of them seen only once. The sequenced sample was memory CD4+ T cells from PBMCs. Indicated subset: CD45RA-negative fraction. The receptors shown here come from a man younger than 35 in good health. Some clones in this sample may be carry-over from other donors' samples.

The V call is TRBV7-3, the J call TRBJ2-2; tentatively, D is TRBD2 (6 bases). CDR1 is SGHTA, CDR2 FQGTGA, per germline. Trimming pared 5 bases from V and 6 bases from J, leaving 10 bases between. The CDR3 contains 13 residues. CDR3 in DNA: TGTGCCAGCAGCCTAGCGACGGCCGGGGAGCTGTTTTTT. Encoded protein: CASSLATAGELFF.

This clone was seen once. This sequence may be a read error, since a much larger clone differs from it by one base. The rearrangement links TRBV30 to TRBJ2-7; D gene unclear. The CDR3 totals 13 residues. The V gene's germline CDR1 is GTSNPN and CDR2 SVGIG (reference sequence). The chain's CDR3 is CTWSIATPGEQYF. The CDR3 nucleotides are TGTACCTGGAGTATTGCTACCCCGGGTGAGCAGTACTTC.

The chain employs TRBV5-1 and TRBJ1-4, with D maybe TRBD1 (5 bases). V was trimmed by 5 bases and J by 3 bases, leaving 8 bases between them. Germline assignment: CDR1 SGHRS and CDR2 YFSETQ. This CDR3 comprises 13 residues. CDR3 nucleotide sequence: TGCGCCAGCAGGGCAGGGTCTAATGAAAAACTGTTTTTT. Protein: CASRAGSNEKLFF.

As concerns this clone: The DNA is left out, because the CDR3 cannot be placed on it with certainty; the CDR3 is given as TCRdb lists it. This rearrangement joins TRBV7-7 to TRBJ2-2. Germline V gene lookup returns CDR1 SSHAT and CDR2 FNYEAQ (reference sequence). A total of 15 residues make up the CDR3, ends included. CDR3 amino acids: CASSPRTFGAGELFF.

Remarks on this clone: With a much larger clone just one base away, this may be a read error. Other DNA sequences within the sample encode an identical CDR3. The CDR3 coding sequence is TGTGCCAGCAGCTTGGGCCGAGAGACCCAGTACTTC. Translated: CASSLGRETQYF. The V gene is TRBV11-3, the J gene TRBJ2-5; the D is unclear. The V and J ends lost 3 bases and 4 bases respectively, with 6 bases between them. The CDR3 length is 12 residues. CDR1 is SGHNT and CDR2 is YENEEA in the germline V gene.

This clone was found many times. This chain links TRBV30 with TRBJ1-4; weak D call: TRBD1 (6 bases). The CDR3 runs to 15 residues. The V gene lost 4 bases and the J gene lost 5 bases, with 17 bases spanning the gap. CDR1 is GTSNPN, CDR2 SVGIG, per germline (reference sequence). For the CDR3, the DNA is TGTGCCTGGACCAAGAAAGGGGGATCAAATGAAAAACTGTTTTTT. Translated, it gives CAWTKKGGSNEKLFF.

This clone has a handful of counts. The chain carries TRBV30 and TRBJ2-5, with D perhaps assigned TRBD1 or TRBD2 (5 bases each). CDR1 and CDR2 from the germline V gene are GTSNPN and SVGIG (reference sequence). The length of the CDR3 is 15 residues. Trimming stripped 1 base from V and 1 base from J, with 13 bases between. This chain's CDR3 is CAWSGGTIGQETQYF. The CDR3 coding sequence is TGTGCCTGGAGTGGGGGGACCATTGGCCAAGAGACCCAGTACTTC.

In its sample, this clone was seen once. V and J are TRBV5-1 and TRBJ2-7; 9 positions agree with TRBD2. The V gene's germline CDR1 is SGHRS and CDR2 YFSETQ. The CDR3 loop spans 15 amino acids. V dropped 0 bases and J dropped 7; count of bases not matched to a gene: 8. The CDR3 is CASSLDGTSIKEQYF. CDR3 DNA sequence: TGCGCCAGCAGCTTGGACGGGACTAGCATCAAGGAGCAGTACTTC.

Of note for this clone: The sample holds other DNA sequences that translate to the same CDR3. This chain uses TRBV7-9 with TRBJ1-2, with a weak D call TRBD1 (6 bases). Germline-derived CDR1 and CDR2 are SEHNR and FQNEAQ (reference sequence). Trimming shortened V by 1 base and J by 0 bases, and 6 bases separated the two germline ends. The CDR3 has 14 amino acids. The CDR3 protein is CASSLGQANYGYTF. Here the CDR3 DNA reads TGTGCCAGCAGCTTAGGACAGGCTAACTATGGCTACACCTTC.

Notes on this clone: Distinct nucleotide sequences in the sample also encode this CDR3. V and J are TRBV27 and TRBJ2-2; 10 bases align to TRBD2. The CDR3 runs to 15 residues. The germline V gene encodes CDR1 MNHEY and CDR2 SMNVEV (reference sequence). The junction had 3 bases not matched to a gene; V was cut back by 6 bases and J by 2 bases. The CDR3 sequence is CASSSSGRNTGELFF. The DNA of the CDR3 is TGTGCCAGCAGCTCTAGCGGGAGAAACACCGGGGAGCTGTTTTTT.

The chain has TRBV5-1 and TRBJ2-1; TRBD2 matches 9 bases. CDR1 is SGHRS, CDR2 YFSETQ, per germline. V trimming: 3 bases; J trimming: 2 bases; junction bases outside the gene matches: 0. This CDR3 has 14 residues. CDR3 in amino acids: CASSSSGAYNEQFF. CDR3 coding DNA: TGCGCCAGCAGCTCTAGCGGGGCCTACAATGAGCAGTTCTTC.

The chain links TRBV9 to TRBJ2-1, with D perhaps matching TRBD2 (6 bases). The CDR3 has 14 residues. Trimming shortened V by 4 bases and J by 4 bases, and 12 bases separated the two germline ends. Germline CDR1 reads SGDLS; CDR2 reads YYNGEE. CDR3 in amino acids: CASSPRTTYNEQFF. The CDR3 bases are TGTGCCAGCAGCCCGCGGACTACTTACAATGAGCAGTTCTTC.

The rearrangement links TRBV7-2 to TRBJ2-5; D possibly matches TRBD1 or TRBD2 (5 bases each). Germline assignment: CDR1 SGHTA and CDR2 FQGNSA. This CDR3 comprises 13 residues. V lost 4 bases and J lost 5, with 11 bases in between. CDR3 protein: CASSYLWGETQYF. For the CDR3, the DNA is TGTGCCAGCAGCTACCTCTGGGGGGAGACCCAGTACTTC.

This clone was detected ten times or more. The chain uses TRBV5-1 and TRBJ1-1, with a possible D match to TRBD1 (6 bases). Germline V gene sequence: CDR1 SGHRS, CDR2 YFSETQ. The CDR3 is 15 residues long. Trimming cost V 0 bases and J 6 bases, with 15 bases left between them. The CDR3 loop is CASSLDTGYSSEAFF. CDR3 nucleotide sequence: TGCGCCAGCAGCTTGGATACAGGGTACTCATCTGAAGCTTTCTTT.

This rearrangement joins TRBV7-6 to TRBJ2-5, with 14 nucleotides matching TRBD2. CDR1 SGHVS and CDR2 FNYEAQ come from the germline V gene. The CDR3 consists of 14 residues. Trimming at V came to 10 bases and at J to 5 bases, leaving 6 bases not matched to a gene. The CDR3 nucleotides are TGTGCCAAGAAAGGGACTAGCGGGAGCGAGACCCAGTACTTC. Protein: CAKKGTSGSETQYF.

This clone was recorded only once. This chain connects TRBV28 to TRBJ2-5, with 8 bases aligning to TRBD2. Germline CDR1 and CDR2: MDHEN and SYDVKM. This CDR3 has 14 residues. V lost 6 bases to trimming and J lost 1 base; unmatched junction nucleotides: 4. The DNA of the CDR3 is TGTGCCAGCAGCCGCACTAGCGGCCAAGAGACCCAGTACTTC. Translated: CASSRTSGQETQYF.

The rearrangement uses TRBV6-1 and TRBJ2-6; D uncertain. V was shortened by 8 bases and J by 1 base, with 6 bases between the two germline ends. This CDR3 has 13 residues. Germline V gene lookup returns CDR1 MNHNS and CDR2 SASEGT. The CDR3 nucleotides are TGTGCCAGCCTCCCATCTGGGGCCAACGTCCTGACTTTC. The encoded protein is CASLPSGANVLTF.

On this clone: Being one base from a much bigger clone, this may be a read error. This chain links TRBV11-2 with TRBJ1-1; 7 bases match TRBD1. The germline V gene encodes CDR1 SGHAT and CDR2 FQNNGV. This CDR3 has 14 amino acids. Trimming cost V 4 bases and J 0 bases; bases outside gene matches: 2. CDR3: CASSWGQMNTEAFF. CDR3 DNA: TGTGCCAGCAGCTGGGGACAGATGAACACTGAAGCTTTCTTT.

V and J are TRBV30 and TRBJ2-7; 9 positions match TRBD2. Germline lookup yields CDR1 GTSNPN and CDR2 SVGIG (reference sequence). V shed 2 bases and J 4 bases; nucleotides not matched to a gene: 9. The CDR3 spans 15 residues. The CDR3 loop is CAWSRNSGSGYEQYF. The CDR3 DNA reads TGTGCCTGGAGTCGTAATAGCGGGAGCGGGTACGAGCAGTACTTC. The whole variable domain, filled in from reference TRBV30 and TRBJ2-7, reads SQTIHQWPATLVQPVGSPLSLECTVEGTSNPNLYWYRQAAGRGLQLLFYSVGIGQISSEVPQNLSASRPQDRQFILSSKKLLLSDSGFYLCAWSRNSGSGYEQYFGPGTRLTVT.

The rearrangement joins TRBV2 to TRBJ2-7; 8 nucleotides match TRBD2. This CDR3 has 19 amino acids. From germline, CDR1 is SNHLY and CDR2 FYNNEI. V lost 5 bases, J lost 0 bases, and 18 bases stayed unmatched. The CDR3 loop is CASSLLRAGGRVGSYEQYF. For the CDR3, the DNA is TGTGCCAGCAGTTTACTACGTGCGGGAGGCCGAGTGGGCTCCTACGAGCAGTACTTC. Full variable domain (outside the CDR3, taken from reference TRBV2 and TRBJ2-7): EPEVTQTPSHQVTQMGQEVILRCVPISNHLYFYWYRQILGQKVEFLVSFYNNEISEKSEIFDDQFSVERPDGSNFTLKIRSTKLEDSAMYFCASSLLRAGGRVGSYEQYFGPGTRLTVT.